A selection of T cell receptor beta chains follows, all from one sample in a study of vaccination and CD4 T cells after COVID-19. Their target antigens are unknown. TCRdb analysed the PCR reads with MiXCR anew, one entry per CDR3 protein. There are fewer than 15,000 distinct CDR3 sequences in the sample; 40% occur only once, and 10% lies in the top ten. The sample consisted of CD4+ T cells from blood, cultured in vitro. These receptors originate from a human donor who had recovered from COVID-19. Each CDR3 is given with its conserved first and last residue. The order of the fields is clone size, J gene, CDR3 length, V gene, D gene, CDR3 protein, CDR3 DNA. D genes are given only for firm matches. A clone size is listed for some rows: how often the clone was seen (once, few, many), or a class if it is expanded.

clone_size: -
j_call: TRBJ1-3
cdr3_length: 14
v_call: TRBV30
d_call: -
cdr3_aa: CAWSVGTSGNTIYF
cdr3_nt: TGTGCCTGGAGTGTAGGGACCTCTGGAAACACCATATATTTT

clone_size: -
j_call: TRBJ2-3
cdr3_length: 14
v_call: TRBV7-8
d_call: TRBD2
cdr3_aa: CASSLTSGTDTQYF
cdr3_nt: TGTGCCAGCAGCCTGACTAGCGGGACAGATACGCAGTATTTT

clone_size: -
j_call: TRBJ2-7
cdr3_length: 14
v_call: TRBV20-1
d_call: TRBD1
cdr3_aa: CSARANRGDDEQYF
cdr3_nt: TGCAGTGCTAGAGCCAACAGGGGAGACGACGAGCAGTACTTC

clone_size: few
j_call: TRBJ2-7
cdr3_length: 14
v_call: TRBV2
d_call: -
cdr3_aa: CASRRDLSSYEQYF
cdr3_nt: TGTGCCAGCAGACGGGACTTGAGCTCCTACGAGCAGTACTTC

clone_size: few
j_call: TRBJ2-5
cdr3_length: 13
v_call: TRBV12-3/TRBV12-4
d_call: -
cdr3_aa: CASSLAGWETQYF
cdr3_nt: TGTGCCAGCAGTTTAGCAGGGTGGGAGACCCAGTACTTC

clone_size: few
j_call: TRBJ2-7
cdr3_length: 14
v_call: TRBV7-2
d_call: -
cdr3_aa: CASSPGLRDREQYF
cdr3_nt: TGTGCCAGCAGCCCGGGACTGAGGGACCGCGAGCAGTACTTC

clone_size: -
j_call: TRBJ2-2
cdr3_length: 14
v_call: TRBV20-1
d_call: -
cdr3_aa: CSARAAQGPGELFF
cdr3_nt: TGCAGTGCTAGAGCCGCCCAGGGGCCCGGGGAGCTGTTTTTT

clone_size: few
j_call: TRBJ2-7
cdr3_length: 13
v_call: TRBV24-1
d_call: -
cdr3_aa: CATSDPPSYEQYF
cdr3_nt: TGTGCCACCAGTGATCCCCCGAGCTACGAGCAGTACTTC

clone_size: -
j_call: TRBJ1-1
cdr3_length: 15
v_call: TRBV19
d_call: -
cdr3_aa: CASSIAGGSNTEAFF
cdr3_nt: TGTGCCAGTAGTATAGCGGGGGGATCGAACACTGAAGCTTTCTTT

clone_size: once
j_call: TRBJ2-1
cdr3_length: 15
v_call: TRBV20-1
d_call: TRBD2
cdr3_aa: CSAPLGTSGSQPQFF
cdr3_nt: TGCAGTGCCCCTTTGGGGACTAGCGGGAGCCAACCTCAGTTCTTC

clone_size: -
j_call: TRBJ2-7
cdr3_length: 13
v_call: TRBV7-8
d_call: TRBD1
cdr3_aa: CASSQGQPYEQYF
cdr3_nt: TGTGCCAGCAGTCAGGGACAGCCCTACGAGCAGTACTTC

clone_size: -
j_call: TRBJ1-1
cdr3_length: 13
v_call: TRBV7-6
d_call: -
cdr3_aa: CASSPVGNAEAFF
cdr3_nt: TGTGCCAGCAGTCCGGTCGGTAACGCTGAAGCTTTCTTT

clone_size: few
j_call: TRBJ2-6
cdr3_length: 20
v_call: TRBV28
d_call: -
cdr3_aa: CASSLNIGSLTEAGANVLTF
cdr3_nt: TGTGCCAGCAGTTTAAATATAGGTAGCCTAACTGAGGCTGGGGCCAACGTCCTGACTTTC

clone_size: few
j_call: TRBJ1-5
cdr3_length: 12
v_call: TRBV2
d_call: -
cdr3_aa: CASSEALAAQHF
cdr3_nt: TGTGCCAGCAGTGAAGCTCTCGCGGCCCAGCATTTT

clone_size: -
j_call: TRBJ2-1
cdr3_length: 15
v_call: TRBV19
d_call: -
cdr3_aa: CASSNSGRDRNEQFF
cdr3_nt: TGTGCCAGTAGTAATTCGGGCAGGGATCGCAATGAGCAGTTCTTC

clone_size: -
j_call: TRBJ2-1
cdr3_length: 16
v_call: TRBV5-1
d_call: TRBD2
cdr3_aa: CASSYLAGGPYNEQFF
cdr3_nt: TGCGCCAGCAGCTATCTAGCGGGAGGGCCCTACAATGAGCAGTTCTTC

clone_size: few
j_call: TRBJ2-3
cdr3_length: 17
v_call: TRBV5-1
d_call: TRBD1
cdr3_aa: CASSPGQGLVSTDTQYF
cdr3_nt: TGCGCCAGCAGCCCGGGACAGGGCCTAGTCAGCACAGATACGCAGTATTTT

clone_size: -
j_call: TRBJ2-3
cdr3_length: 14
v_call: TRBV20-1
d_call: TRBD1
cdr3_aa: CSARRGTDTDTQYF
cdr3_nt: TGCAGTGCTAGACGTGGGACAGACACAGATACGCAGTATTTT

clone_size: -
j_call: TRBJ2-3
cdr3_length: 16
v_call: TRBV6-1
d_call: -
cdr3_aa: CASTPGIGRGTDTQYF
cdr3_nt: TGTGCCAGCACCCCCGGAATAGGCCGAGGCACAGATACGCAGTATTTT

clone_size: -
j_call: TRBJ2-1
cdr3_length: 16
v_call: TRBV2
d_call: TRBD1
cdr3_aa: CARFDPRGLYNNEQFF
cdr3_nt: TGTGCCAGGTTCGACCCCAGGGGGCTTTATAACAATGAGCAGTTCTTC

clone_size: -
j_call: TRBJ1-1
cdr3_length: 13
v_call: TRBV5-8
d_call: -
cdr3_aa: CASSKDMNTEAFF
cdr3_nt: TGTGCCAGCAGTAAAGATATGAACACTGAAGCTTTCTTT

clone_size: -
j_call: TRBJ1-5
cdr3_length: 15
v_call: TRBV6-1
d_call: -
cdr3_aa: CASSRAQGLGQPQHF
cdr3_nt: TGTGCCAGCAGCCGCGCGCAGGGGTTGGGACAGCCCCAGCATTTT

clone_size: -
j_call: TRBJ2-2
cdr3_length: 15
v_call: TRBV5-1
d_call: TRBD1
cdr3_aa: CASSLRQGNTGELFF
cdr3_nt: TGCGCCAGCAGCTTAAGACAGGGTAACACCGGGGAGCTGTTTTTT

clone_size: few
j_call: TRBJ1-2
cdr3_length: 13
v_call: TRBV30
d_call: -
cdr3_aa: CAWNPTGPYGYTF
cdr3_nt: TGTGCCTGGAACCCGACAGGACCGTATGGCTACACCTTC

clone_size: -
j_call: TRBJ2-5
cdr3_length: 16
v_call: TRBV6-1
d_call: TRBD1
cdr3_aa: CASSIRTGAIQETQYF
cdr3_nt: TGTGCCAGCAGTATCCGGACAGGGGCGATACAAGAGACCCAGTACTTC

clone_size: -
j_call: TRBJ2-7
cdr3_length: 14
v_call: TRBV11-2
d_call: -
cdr3_aa: CASSLVQGSYEQYF
cdr3_nt: TGTGCCAGCAGCTTAGTACAGGGTTCCTACGAGCAGTACTTC

clone_size: -
j_call: TRBJ1-2
cdr3_length: 11
v_call: TRBV27
d_call: -
cdr3_aa: CASRDNYGYTF
cdr3_nt: TGTGCCAGCAGGGACAACTATGGCTACACCTTC

clone_size: -
j_call: TRBJ1-6
cdr3_length: 13
v_call: TRBV14
d_call: TRBD1
cdr3_aa: CASSLSGGSPLHF
cdr3_nt: TGTGCCAGCAGCCTCTCAGGGGGCTCACCCCTCCACTTT

clone_size: -
j_call: TRBJ1-2
cdr3_length: 16
v_call: TRBV5-4
d_call: TRBD1
cdr3_aa: CASSLFNTGDHYGYTF
cdr3_nt: TGTGCCAGCAGCTTGTTTAATACAGGGGACCACTATGGCTACACCTTC

clone_size: -
j_call: TRBJ2-7
cdr3_length: 13
v_call: TRBV5-5
d_call: TRBD1
cdr3_aa: CASIRQGSHEQYF
cdr3_nt: TGTGCCAGCATACGACAGGGCAGCCACGAGCAGTACTTC

clone_size: -
j_call: TRBJ2-7
cdr3_length: 14
v_call: TRBV4-2
d_call: TRBD2
cdr3_aa: CASSRELAGYEQYF
cdr3_nt: TGTGCCAGCAGCCGCGAATTAGCGGGGTACGAGCAGTACTTC

clone_size: -
j_call: TRBJ1-2
cdr3_length: 13
v_call: TRBV28
d_call: -
cdr3_aa: CASIHRAPYGYTF
cdr3_nt: TGTGCCAGCATCCACAGGGCGCCCTATGGCTACACCTTC

clone_size: few
j_call: TRBJ1-2
cdr3_length: 15
v_call: TRBV6-2/TRBV6-3
d_call: TRBD1
cdr3_aa: CASRPGTAIDYGYTF
cdr3_nt: TGTGCCAGCAGACCCGGGACAGCTATCGACTATGGCTACACCTTC

clone_size: -
j_call: TRBJ2-2
cdr3_length: 15
v_call: TRBV12-3/TRBV12-4
d_call: TRBD2
cdr3_aa: CASSRPGGGTGELFF
cdr3_nt: TGTGCCAGCAGTCGCCCCGGGGGGGGCACCGGGGAGCTGTTTTTT

clone_size: few
j_call: TRBJ2-3
cdr3_length: 14
v_call: TRBV7-3
d_call: -
cdr3_aa: CASSLGLGSDTQYF
cdr3_nt: TGTGCCAGCAGCCTCGGACTTGGGTCCGATACGCAGTATTTT

clone_size: -
j_call: TRBJ2-1
cdr3_length: 17
v_call: TRBV20-1
d_call: TRBD2
cdr3_aa: CSVPSLAGGPYLMGQFF
cdr3_nt: TGCAGTGTCCCGTCGCTAGCGGGAGGGCCGTATTTGATGGGGCAGTTCTTC

clone_size: -
j_call: TRBJ2-7
cdr3_length: 15
v_call: TRBV11-2
d_call: TRBD2
cdr3_aa: CASSGGASGTYEQYF
cdr3_nt: TGTGCCAGCAGCGGAGGGGCTAGCGGTACCTACGAGCAGTACTTC

clone_size: -
j_call: TRBJ2-6
cdr3_length: 15
v_call: TRBV6-1
d_call: -
cdr3_aa: CASSLRDAGANVLTF
cdr3_nt: TGTGCCAGCAGTCTCAGGGATGCGGGGGCCAACGTCCTGACTTTC

clone_size: -
j_call: TRBJ2-7
cdr3_length: 15
v_call: TRBV10-1
d_call: TRBD1
cdr3_aa: CASTGAGTGDYEQYF
cdr3_nt: TGCGCCAGTACCGGTGCCGGGACAGGGGACTACGAGCAGTACTTC

clone_size: -
j_call: TRBJ2-1
cdr3_length: 15
v_call: TRBV20-1
d_call: TRBD1
cdr3_aa: CSATDPGQGYNEQFF
cdr3_nt: TGCAGTGCTACCGATCCGGGACAGGGGTACAATGAGCAGTTCTTC

clone_size: -
j_call: TRBJ2-5
cdr3_length: 16
v_call: TRBV12-3/TRBV12-4
d_call: TRBD2
cdr3_aa: CASYHDRGGYQETQYF
cdr3_nt: TGTGCCAGTTACCATGATCGCGGGGGATACCAAGAGACCCAGTACTTC

clone_size: -
j_call: TRBJ1-6
cdr3_length: 13
v_call: TRBV27
d_call: -
cdr3_aa: CASSSRLGSPLHF
cdr3_nt: TGTGCCAGCAGTTCCAGGCTGGGATCACCCCTCCACTTT

clone_size: -
j_call: TRBJ2-1
cdr3_length: 14
v_call: TRBV30
d_call: TRBD2
cdr3_aa: CAWKGLAGYNEQFF
cdr3_nt: TGTGCCTGGAAGGGGCTAGCGGGATATAATGAGCAGTTCTTC

clone_size: -
j_call: TRBJ2-7
cdr3_length: 14
v_call: TRBV18
d_call: -
cdr3_aa: CASSRVTDPYEQYF
cdr3_nt: TGTGCCAGCTCACGAGTGACAGACCCCTACGAGCAGTACTTC

clone_size: -
j_call: TRBJ2-3
cdr3_length: 13
v_call: TRBV20-1
d_call: TRBD2
cdr3_aa: CSVRSGSTDTQYF
cdr3_nt: TGCAGTGTGAGAAGCGGGAGTACAGATACGCAGTATTTT

clone_size: -
j_call: TRBJ2-7
cdr3_length: 14
v_call: TRBV20-1
d_call: TRBD1
cdr3_aa: CSAPISRDSYEQYF
cdr3_nt: TGCAGTGCTCCGATATCCAGGGACAGCTACGAGCAGTACTTC

clone_size: -
j_call: TRBJ1-4
cdr3_length: 14
v_call: TRBV4-1
d_call: -
cdr3_aa: CASSHPWGREKLFF
cdr3_nt: TGCGCCAGCAGCCATCCCTGGGGTCGTGAAAAACTGTTTTTT

clone_size: few
j_call: TRBJ1-5
cdr3_length: 14
v_call: TRBV28
d_call: TRBD1
cdr3_aa: CASSPWTGFVPQHF
cdr3_nt: TGTGCCAGCAGCCCCTGGACAGGGTTTGTGCCCCAGCATTTT

clone_size: -
j_call: TRBJ2-1
cdr3_length: 16
v_call: TRBV15
d_call: TRBD2
cdr3_aa: CATSRDSGIGVGEQFF
cdr3_nt: TGTGCCACCAGCAGAGATAGCGGGATAGGAGTAGGTGAGCAGTTCTTC

clone_size: -
j_call: TRBJ2-7
cdr3_length: 14
v_call: TRBV6-5
d_call: TRBD2
cdr3_aa: CASSYSSGRVEQYF
cdr3_nt: TGTGCCAGCAGTTATTCTAGCGGGAGGGTTGAGCAGTACTTC

clone_size: -
j_call: TRBJ1-6
cdr3_length: 13
v_call: TRBV12-3/TRBV12-4
d_call: -
cdr3_aa: CASSKAGWSPLHF
cdr3_nt: TGTGCCAGCAGTAAGGCAGGGTGGTCACCCCTCCACTTT

clone_size: -
j_call: TRBJ1-3
cdr3_length: 17
v_call: TRBV20-1
d_call: TRBD1
cdr3_aa: CSAKPLTGGSFGNTIYF
cdr3_nt: TGCAGTGCTAAACCCCTAACAGGGGGTAGCTTTGGAAACACCATATATTTT

clone_size: -
j_call: TRBJ2-5
cdr3_length: 15
v_call: TRBV10-3
d_call: TRBD2
cdr3_aa: CAISADSGRGETQYF
cdr3_nt: TGTGCCATCAGTGCCGATAGCGGGAGAGGAGAGACCCAGTACTTC

clone_size: -
j_call: TRBJ1-1
cdr3_length: 15
v_call: TRBV6-5
d_call: -
cdr3_aa: CASSYSRRAGTEAFF
cdr3_nt: TGTGCCAGCAGTTACTCTCGGAGGGCGGGCACTGAAGCTTTCTTT

clone_size: -
j_call: TRBJ1-2
cdr3_length: 15
v_call: TRBV5-6
d_call: -
cdr3_aa: CASSGTAWRPYGYTF
cdr3_nt: TGTGCCAGCAGCGGAACCGCGTGGCGGCCCTATGGCTACACCTTC

clone_size: -
j_call: TRBJ2-7
cdr3_length: 18
v_call: TRBV28
d_call: TRBD1
cdr3_aa: CASNKDRAMGGAVYEQYF
cdr3_nt: TGTGCCAGCAATAAGGACAGGGCCATGGGCGGGGCCGTCTACGAGCAGTACTTC

clone_size: -
j_call: TRBJ1-4
cdr3_length: 11
v_call: TRBV20-1
d_call: -
cdr3_aa: CSARRNEKLFF
cdr3_nt: TGCAGTGCTAGGCGAAATGAAAAACTGTTTTTT

clone_size: -
j_call: TRBJ2-5
cdr3_length: 13
v_call: TRBV2
d_call: TRBD1
cdr3_aa: CASSGQGQETQYF
cdr3_nt: TGTGCCAGCAGCGGACAGGGCCAAGAGACCCAGTACTTC

clone_size: few
j_call: TRBJ1-6
cdr3_length: 10
v_call: TRBV10-3
d_call: -
cdr3_aa: CASTPSPLHF
cdr3_nt: TGTGCCAGTACTCCGTCACCCCTCCACTTT